One sample yielded the 22 T cell receptor beta chains listed below, sequenced in a study of chronic HIV infection and antiretroviral therapy. From the 5' RACE reads, TCRdb called clonotypes with MiXCR, one entry per CDR3 protein. Among roughly 48,000 distinct CDR3 sequences listed, about 19% were seen once. The material sequenced was peripheral blood. These receptors originate from an adult who had HIV and had not received antiretroviral therapy, or was an uninfected healthy control (not recorded which).

This clonotype has just a few counts. The gene calls are TRBV28 and TRBJ2-7, with a possible D match to TRBD2 (5 bases). Trimming left V 6 bases short and J 4 bases short, with 13 bases between. The CDR3 has 13 residues. Germline V gene sequence: CDR1 MDHEN, CDR2 SYDVKM. The CDR3 DNA reads TGTGCCAGCAGCCCGGGATCTACGTACGAGCAGTACTTC. Protein: CASSPGSTYEQYF.

The chain combines TRBV18 with TRBJ2-7; perhaps D is TRBD1 or TRBD2 (5 bases each). The germline V and J ends were trimmed by 3 bases and 2 bases, with 17 bases remaining between them. CDR3 length: 16 amino acids. Germline CDR1 and CDR2: KGHSH and LQKENI. This CDR3 reads CASSPFHGAGPYEQYF. The CDR3 nucleotides are TGTGCCAGCTCACCCTTCCACGGGGCAGGCCCCTACGAGCAGTACTTC.

The chain recombines TRBV11-1 with TRBJ1-2, with D maybe TRBD1 (6 bases). The length of the CDR3 is 13 residues. The germline V and J ends were trimmed by 5 bases and 2 bases, with 9 bases remaining between them. CDR1 is SGHAT and CDR2 is FQDESV in the germline V gene (reference sequence). The CDR3 nucleotides read TGTGCCAGCAGCCAACAGGGAAACTATGGCTACACCTTC. The encoded protein is CASSQQGNYGYTF.

This clonotype was detected a few times. The J gene is TRBJ2-6, the V gene TRBV28, with D tentatively TRBD2 (5 bases). The V end lost 7 bases, the J end lost 1 base, and 14 bases lay between the germline ends. Germline V gene sequence: CDR1 MDHEN, CDR2 SYDVKM. The CDR3 contains 16 residues. In nucleotides, the CDR3 is TGTGCCAGCACCTCACGGGGAGAGTCTGGGGCCAACGTCCTGACTTTC. Protein: CASTSRGESGANVLTF.

V is TRBV28 and J is TRBJ2-7, with D perhaps being TRBD1 or TRBD2 (5 bases each). The germline V and J ends were trimmed by 10 bases and 7 bases, with 20 bases remaining between them. Germline values: CDR1 MDHEN, CDR2 SYDVKM. The CDR3 runs 13 residues. In nucleotides, the CDR3 is TGTGCCACCACTGGGGACCTACAAATGGAGCAGTACTTC. Its translation is CATTGDLQMEQYF.

V and J are TRBV7-2 and TRBJ2-1; 14 nucleotides match TRBD2. V dropped 0 bases and J dropped 12; count of bases not matched to a gene: 13. Germline CDR1 reads SGHTA; CDR2 reads FQGNSA. The CDR3 length is 18 residues. CDR3 nucleotides: TGTGCCAGCAGCTTAGCGTCTCTGGGACTAGCGGGAGTTAAGGGGCAGTTCTTC. Translation gives CASSLASLGLAGVKGQFF.

This rearrangement joins TRBV10-1 to TRBJ2-1; D may correspond to TRBD1 or TRBD2 (5 bases each). CDR3 size: 14 residues. The germline CDR1 and CDR2 sequences are WNHNN and SYGVQD (reference sequence). Trimming took off 3 bases at V and 8 bases at J, with 14 bases between the two ends. The CDR3 DNA reads as TGCGCCAGCAGTGATTATCGAGGGACCCATGAGCAGTTCTTC. Encoded protein: CASSDYRGTHEQFF.

This clonotype came up a few times. The chain combines TRBV5-1 with TRBJ2-1; 7 bases agree with TRBD2. The length of the CDR3 is 14 residues. J was trimmed by 6 bases and V by 0 bases; bases with no gene match: 3. Germline V gene data show CDR1 as SGHRS and CDR2 as YFSETQ. DNA for the CDR3: TGCGCCAGCAGCTTGGTAGCGGGTTCCAATGAGCAGTTCTTC. Translating gives CASSLVAGSNEQFF. The variable domain in full, with the rest retrieved from reference TRBV5-1 and TRBJ2-1, is KAGVTQTPRYLIKTRGQQVTLSCSPISGHRSVSWYQQTPGQGLQFLFEYFSETQRNKGNFPGRFSGRQFSNSRSEMNVSTLELGDSALYLCASSLVAGSNEQFFGPGTRLTVL.

The rearrangement joins TRBV20-1 to TRBJ2-1; 12 nucleotides match TRBD2. This CDR3 has 19 amino acids. V was pared by 5 bases and J by 2 bases, with 16 bases of the junction left unmatched. Germline values: CDR1 DFQATT, CDR2 SNEGSKA (reference sequence). Here the CDR3 reads CSAGPGLAGPRVAYNEQFF. The CDR3 DNA is TGCAGTGCTGGGCCGGGACTAGCGGGTCCCCGGGTGGCCTACAATGAGCAGTTCTTC.

The chain recombines TRBV20-1 with TRBJ2-1; 9 positions agree with TRBD1. V trimming: 8 bases; J trimming: 4 bases; junction bases outside the gene matches: 6. CDR1 is DFQATT, CDR2 SNEGSKA, per germline (reference sequence). This CDR3 is 13 amino acids long. DNA of the CDR3: TGCAGTCTCAAAGGACAGGGGTACAATGAGCAGTTCTTC. Its protein product is CSLKGQGYNEQFF.

V is TRBV28 and J is TRBJ2-5; D is possibly TRBD1 or TRBD2 (5 bases each). The CDR3 totals 14 residues. V was pared by 8 bases and J by 4 bases, with 17 bases between. From germline, CDR1 is MDHEN and CDR2 SYDVKM. The chain's CDR3 is CASLESGPRETQYF. CDR3 coding DNA: TGTGCCAGCCTCGAGTCGGGGCCTAGAGAGACCCAGTACTTC.

This clonotype was seen only a few times. The V and J genes are TRBV27 and TRBJ1-3, with a weak D call TRBD1 (5 bases). This CDR3 is 15 amino acids long. Trimming took off 1 base at V and 2 bases at J, with 9 bases between the two ends. In germline, CDR1 is MNHEY, CDR2 SMNVEV (reference sequence). The chain's CDR3 is CASSLYQGPGNTIYF. CDR3 DNA sequence: TGTGCCAGCAGTTTATACCAGGGCCCTGGAAACACCATATATTTT.

This clonotype was seen more than once but under ten times. The rearrangement links TRBV2 to TRBJ1-5; 7 bases align to TRBD1. The CDR3 runs 13 residues. The germline V gene has CDR1 SNHLY and CDR2 FYNNEI. The V segment lost 10 bases and the J segment 0 bases; nucleotides outside the gene matches: 3. The CDR3 reads CATQGVSNQPQHF. The CDR3 nucleotides read TGTGCCACCCAGGGGGTTAGCAATCAGCCCCAGCATTTT. The variable domain in full, with the rest retrieved from reference TRBV2 and TRBJ1-5, is EPEVTQTPSHQVTQMGQEVILRCVPISNHLYFYWYRQILGQKVEFLVSFYNNEISEKSEIFDDQFSVERPDGSNFTLKIRSTKLEDSAMYFCATQGVSNQPQHFGDGTRLSIL.

This clonotype has only a few counts. This rearrangement joins TRBV6-5 to TRBJ2-3; 10 bases are shared with TRBD2. CDR3 size: 16 residues. The trim removed 2 bases at V and 6 bases at J, leaving 8 bases unmatched. Germline values: CDR1 MNHEY, CDR2 SVGAGI. The DNA for the CDR3 is TGTGCCAGCAGTTACCTGAGTAGCGGGAGGTTCGATACGCAGTATTTT. Protein sequence: CASSYLSSGRFDTQYF.

V and J are TRBV20-1 and TRBJ2-1, with 11 bases that match TRBD2. This CDR3 is 14 amino acids long. J lost 1 base, V lost 8 bases, and 4 bases had no gene match. In germline, CDR1 is DFQATT, CDR2 SNEGSKA (reference sequence). The CDR3 here is CSSSGRDSYNEQFF. DNA for the CDR3: TGCAGTAGTAGCGGGAGGGATTCCTACAATGAGCAGTTCTTC.

This clonotype has more than one count but fewer than ten. The chain recombines TRBV20-1 with TRBJ2-7; 8 nucleotides match TRBD2. J was trimmed by 3 bases and V by 1 base; bases with no gene match: 8. Germline V gives CDR1 DFQATT, CDR2 SNEGSKA (reference sequence). The CDR3 runs to 15 residues. CDR3 coding DNA: TGCAGTGCTAGAGTCACTAGCGGAGACAACTACGAGCAGTACTTC. Amino acid sequence: CSARVTSGDNYEQYF.

This clonotype has only a few counts. The chain is built from TRBV29-1 and TRBJ2-1; D unresolved. V was shortened by 1 base and J by 9 bases, with 4 bases between the two germline ends. Germline V gene sequence: CDR1 SQVTM, CDR2 ANQGSEA. This CDR3 region has 10 residues. The chain's CDR3 is CSVEVFEQFF. The CDR3 bases are TGCAGCGTTGAAGTGTTTGAGCAGTTCTTC.

This chain joins TRBV27 and TRBJ2-3; D unresolved. Trimming removed 5 bases at V and 6 bases at J, with 12 bases between. In germline, CDR1 is MNHEY, CDR2 SMNVEV (reference sequence). The CDR3 extends over 13 amino acids. CDR3 amino acids: CASSPTMSDTQYF. The CDR3 bases are TGTGCCAGCAGTCCTACGATGTCCGATACGCAGTATTTT.

The chain employs TRBV28 and TRBJ1-2; no clear D. V gave up 2 bases and J gave up 6 bases, with 1 base separating them. CDR3 length: 10 amino acids. The V gene's germline CDR1 is MDHEN and CDR2 SYDVKM. CDR3 nucleotides: TGTGCCAGCAGTTTAGATGGCTACACCTTC. Translated, it gives CASSLDGYTF.

The chain employs TRBV4-1 and TRBJ2-1; TRBD2 matches 7 bases. The CDR3 runs 15 residues. Looked up from germline, CDR1 is MGHRA and CDR2 is YSYEKL. V gave up 1 base and J gave up 2 bases; unmatched junction bases: 2. The CDR3 protein is CASSQGLAAYNEQFF. In DNA form, the CDR3 reads TGCGCCAGCAGCCAAGGGCTAGCGGCCTACAATGAGCAGTTCTTC.

Only a few counts were recorded for this clonotype. This chain uses TRBV7-8 with TRBJ1-1; 7 bases fit TRBD1. Losses at the gene ends were 2 bases for V and 1 base for J; bases not matched to a gene: 13. This CDR3 has 18 residues. Germline CDR1 and CDR2: SGHVS and FQNEAQ. Here the CDR3 reads CASSLWPPGGEKNTEAFF. The CDR3 region has the DNA TGTGCCAGCAGCTTATGGCCCCCAGGGGGGGAAAAGAACACTGAAGCTTTCTTT.

The V call is TRBV28, the J call TRBJ2-3; D is perhaps TRBD1 or TRBD2 (5 bases each). Trimming left V 8 bases short and J 7 bases short, with 7 bases between. This CDR3 region has 10 residues. CDR1 and CDR2 (germline): MDHEN, SYDVKM. CDR3 sequence (DNA): TGTGCCAGCGGGGGATATACGCAGTATTTT. Its translation is CASGGYTQYF.